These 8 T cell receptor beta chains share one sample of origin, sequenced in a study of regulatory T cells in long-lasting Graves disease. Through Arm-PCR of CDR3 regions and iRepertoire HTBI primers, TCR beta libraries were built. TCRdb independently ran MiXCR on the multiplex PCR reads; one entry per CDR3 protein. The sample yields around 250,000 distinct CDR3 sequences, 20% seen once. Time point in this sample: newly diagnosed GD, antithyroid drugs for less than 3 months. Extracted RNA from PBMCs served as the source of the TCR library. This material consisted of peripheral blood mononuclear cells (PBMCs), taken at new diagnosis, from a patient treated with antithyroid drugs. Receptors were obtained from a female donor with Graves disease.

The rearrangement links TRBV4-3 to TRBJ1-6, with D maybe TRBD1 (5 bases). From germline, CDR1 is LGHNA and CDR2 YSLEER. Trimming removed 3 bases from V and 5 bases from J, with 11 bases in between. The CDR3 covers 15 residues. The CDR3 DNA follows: TGCGCCAGCAGCCAGGGACGGCGGGATAATTCACCCCTCCACTTT. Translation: CASSQGRRDNSPLHF.

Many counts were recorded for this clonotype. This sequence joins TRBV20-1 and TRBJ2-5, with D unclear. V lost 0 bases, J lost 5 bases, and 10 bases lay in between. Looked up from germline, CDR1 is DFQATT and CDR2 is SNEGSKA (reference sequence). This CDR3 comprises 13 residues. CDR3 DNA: TGCAGTGCTAGAGAATGGGTTGGCGAGACCCAGTACTTC. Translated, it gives CSAREWVGETQYF.

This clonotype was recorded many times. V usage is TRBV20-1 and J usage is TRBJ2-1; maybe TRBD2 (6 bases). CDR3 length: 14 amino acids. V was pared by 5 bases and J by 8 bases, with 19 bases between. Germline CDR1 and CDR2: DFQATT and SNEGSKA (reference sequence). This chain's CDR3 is CSAQDAGSGDEQFF. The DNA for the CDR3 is TGCAGTGCTCAGGATGCGGGATCGGGGGATGAGCAGTTCTTC.

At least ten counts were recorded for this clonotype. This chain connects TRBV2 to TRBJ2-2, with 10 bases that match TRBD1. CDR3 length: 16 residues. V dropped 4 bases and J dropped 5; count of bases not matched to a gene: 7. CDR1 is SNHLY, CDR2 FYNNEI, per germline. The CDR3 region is CASSAFPGQGTGELFF. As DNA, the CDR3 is TGTGCCAGCAGTGCATTCCCGGGACAGGGGACCGGGGAGCTGTTTTTT. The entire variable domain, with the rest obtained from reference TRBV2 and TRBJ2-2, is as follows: EPEVTQTPSHQVTQMGQEVILRCVPISNHLYFYWYRQILGQKVEFLVSFYNNEISEKSEIFDDQFSVERPDGSNFTLKIRSTKLEDSAMYFCASSAFPGQGTGELFFGEGSRLTVL.

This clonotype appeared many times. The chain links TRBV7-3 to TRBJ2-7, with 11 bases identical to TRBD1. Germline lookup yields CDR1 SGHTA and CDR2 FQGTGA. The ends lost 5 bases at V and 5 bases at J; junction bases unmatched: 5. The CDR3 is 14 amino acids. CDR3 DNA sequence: TGTGCCAGCAGCCGGACAGGGGGCCGGGACGAGCAGTACTTC. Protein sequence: CASSRTGGRDEQYF.

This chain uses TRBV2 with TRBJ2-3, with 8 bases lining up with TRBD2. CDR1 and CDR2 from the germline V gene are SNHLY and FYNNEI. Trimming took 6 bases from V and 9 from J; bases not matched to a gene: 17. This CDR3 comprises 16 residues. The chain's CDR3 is CASSHPRLAGPGTQYF. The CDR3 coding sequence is TGTGCCAGCAGCCACCCCCGGCTAGCGGGCCCGGGGACGCAGTATTTT.

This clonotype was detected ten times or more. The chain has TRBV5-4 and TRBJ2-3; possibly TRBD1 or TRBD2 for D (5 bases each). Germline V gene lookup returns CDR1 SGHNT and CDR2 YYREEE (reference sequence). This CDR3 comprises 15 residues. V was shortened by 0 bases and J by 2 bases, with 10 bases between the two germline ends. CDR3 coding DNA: TGTGCCAGCAGCTTGGTGGGACGTACCACAGATACGCAGTATTTT. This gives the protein CASSLVGRTTDTQYF.

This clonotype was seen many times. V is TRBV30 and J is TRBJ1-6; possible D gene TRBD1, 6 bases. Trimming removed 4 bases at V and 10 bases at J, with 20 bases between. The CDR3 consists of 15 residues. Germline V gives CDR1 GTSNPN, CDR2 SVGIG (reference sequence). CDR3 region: CAWIRRDTIRSPLHF. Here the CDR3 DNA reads TGTGCCTGGATACGCCGGGACACCATTCGGTCACCCCTCCACTTT.